This T cell receptor beta chain was identified during a study of technical replicates of blood from a handful of donors. The CDR3 has 14 residues. Trimming took 2 bases from V and 8 from J; bases not matched to a gene: 5. Per germline, CDR1 SEHNR and CDR2 FQNEAQ (reference sequence). TCRdb's table, derived via immunoSEQ multiplex PCR, lists solely in-frame clones and lacks some. The sample shows approximately 50,000 clones, roughly 92% of them seen only once. Sequenced sample: T cells isolated from PBMCs. This sequence was found in a human donor in good health. The rearrangement joins TRBV7-9 to TRBJ2-1, with TRBD2 identical over 8 bases. Written as DNA, the CDR3 is TGTGCCAGCAGCTTAAGCGGAGCGGGGGATGAGCAGTTCTTC. Its translation: CASSLSGAGDEQFF.